These 6 T cell receptor beta chains originate from one sample sequenced in a study of cytomegalovirus exposure and HLA in healthy donors. Use of 60 Vbeta and 13 Jbeta primers characterized the PCR. Clones were sequenced by immunoSEQ multiplex PCR, and TCRdb holds only the in-frame ones, with some missing. Among fewer than 250,000 clones listed, under 85% were seen once. Sequenced sample: PBMCs. The receptors stem from a woman between 50 and 59 years old in good health and CMV-seropositive.

The rearrangement links TRBV9 to TRBJ2-1, with TRBD2 matching 8 bases. The V segment lost 0 bases and the J segment 6 bases; nucleotides outside the gene matches: 5. Germline V CDR1 and CDR2: SGDLS, YYNGEE. The CDR3 totals 15 residues. CDR3 nucleotides: TGTGCCAGCAGCGTAGGGACTAGCAGGGGCAATGAGCAGTTCTTC. This sequence encodes CASSVGTSRGNEQFF.

The rearrangement uses TRBV7-8 and TRBJ1-4; the D gene is possibly TRBD1 (5 bases). Trimming left V 0 bases short and J 5 bases short, with 22 bases between. The CDR3 covers 19 residues. CDR1 and CDR2 (germline): SGHVS, FQNEAQ. CDR3 protein: CASSLAHLTHGGYNEKLFF. The CDR3, as DNA: TGTGCCAGCAGCTTAGCGCATTTGACCCACGGGGGGTACAATGAAAAACTGTTTTTT.

This chain uses TRBV5-4 with TRBJ2-3, with TRBD1 matching over 8 bases. This CDR3 is 13 amino acids long. The ends lost 5 bases at V and 1 base at J; junction bases unmatched: 0. Looked up from germline, CDR1 is SGHNT and CDR2 is YYREEE (reference sequence). The DNA of the CDR3 is TGTGCCAGCAGACAGGGGGGCACAGATACGCAGTATTTT. Its protein is CASRQGGTDTQYF.

This rearrangement joins TRBV18 to TRBJ1-5; D is uncertain. V dropped 2 bases and J dropped 2 bases, with 13 bases sitting between them. The CDR3 has 16 amino acids. Germline values: CDR1 KGHSH, CDR2 LQKENI. CDR3 residues: CASSPLGVQGNQPQHF. The CDR3 nucleotides are TGTGCCAGCTCACCATTGGGAGTTCAGGGCAATCAGCCCCAGCATTTT.

The chain joins TRBV5-1 to TRBJ1-1; 11 bases line up with TRBD1. Germline-derived CDR1 and CDR2 are SGHRS and YFSETQ. The CDR3 covers 17 residues. With V trimmed by 4 bases and J by 0 bases, 8 bases remained unmatched. The CDR3 DNA follows: TGCGCCAGCAGCCGCCTGGGACAGGGGGAGATGAACACTGAAGCTTTCTTT. Its translation is CASSRLGQGEMNTEAFF. Using reference TRBV5-1 and TRBJ1-1 for the parts outside the CDR3, the full variable domain is KAGVTQTPRYLIKTRGQQVTLSCSPISGHRSVSWYQQTPGQGLQFLFEYFSETQRNKGNFPGRFSGRQFSNSRSEMNVSTLELGDSALYLCASSRLGQGEMNTEAFFGQGTRLTVV.

The chain employs TRBV5-1 and TRBJ2-7; TRBD1 matches at 12 bases. This CDR3 spans 15 amino acids. J gave up 6 bases and V 0 bases, and 4 bases lay outside the gene matches. In germline, CDR1 is SGHRS, CDR2 YFSETQ. This CDR3 is CASSLVGQGASEQYF. Here the CDR3 DNA reads TGCGCCAGCAGCTTGGTGGGACAGGGGGCAAGCGAGCAGTACTTC.